This T cell receptor (beta chain) was sequenced for a study of OX40 agonist ivuxolimab in advanced cancers. In the study overall: Ivuxolimab, an antibody that agonizes OX40 (CD134), was administered to the patients.

As regards this clone: What it binds is not known.

Points from the study as a whole: The investigators did not determine what antigen specificity the expanded peripheral T cells had.

The table came from immunoSEQ multiplex PCR; TCRdb's copy has only in-frame clones and leaves some out. The sample yields roughly 15,000 clones, around 70% seen once. Sequenced here: CD4+ or CD8+ T cells sorted from blood, sampled in a trial of the OX40 agonist ivuxolimab. This receptor was taken from an adult with an advanced solid tumor such as melanoma, head and neck, liver or kidney cancer.

The CDR3 nucleotides are TGTGCCAGCAGCCCCAGGGGAGGGCGGCAAGAGACCCAGTACTTC. Residues: CASSPRGGRQETQYF. The gene calls are TRBV7-3 and TRBJ2-5; a weak D match, TRBD2 (7 bases). Germline V gives CDR1 SGHTA, CDR2 FQGTGA. V was pared by 5 bases and J by 2 bases, with 15 bases between. The length of the CDR3 is 15 residues.